This TCR beta chain emerged from a study of blood T cell repertoires in COVID-19. Across the whole study: Collection of acute and convalescent COVID-19 samples took place in the United States, Italy and Spain.

Libraries were prepared by immunoSEQ multiplex PCR; TCRdb keeps only in-frame clonotypes and omits some of them. The sample lists roughly 260,000 clones, around 85% occurring once. CDR1 and CDR2 (germline): GTSNPN, SVGIG (reference sequence). The CDR3 spans 13 residues. V was clipped by 2 bases and J by 0 bases, with 5 bases between them. Sequenced input: peripheral blood. The J gene is TRBJ1-5, the V gene TRBV30; D is uncertain. The source of this sequence is a woman in her forties with active or convalescent COVID-19. CDR3 in amino acids: CAWSLNSNQPQHF. DNA for the CDR3: TGTGCCTGGAGTTTAAATAGCAATCAGCCCCAGCATTTT.